The rows below give T cell receptor beta chains drawn from one sample of a study of response to subunit inactivated influenza vaccine. TCRdb re-called the RT-PCR reads through MiXCR, storing one row per CDR3 protein. The sample lists about 520,000 distinct CDR3 sequences, more than 7% occurring once. Source: PBMCs from blood, taken around 25 months after vaccination. Receptors originate from a man in his fifties or sixties who received an inactivated influenza vaccine. The CDR3 runs from the conserved cysteine through the conserved F or W. The order of the fields is CDR3 protein, CDR3 DNA, D gene, clone size, V gene, J gene. A D gene is named only where the DNA matches it firmly. Only part of the rows carry a size: once, few, many, or a class if the clone is expanded.

CATSRQGNTEAFF	TGTGCCACCAGCAGACAGGGGAACACTGAAGCTTTCTTT	NA	few	TRBV15	TRBJ1-1
CASSEAGRKLFF	TGTGCCAGCAGTGAAGCGGGACGAAAACTGTTTTTT	NA	many	TRBV2	TRBJ1-4
CAISESGGVGEKLFF	TGTGCCATCAGTGAGTCAGGAGGAGTGGGTGAAAAACTGTTTTTT	NA	few	TRBV10-3	TRBJ1-4
CASSWDRGDTQYF	TGCGCCAGCAGTTGGGACAGGGGAGATACGCAGTATTTT	TRBD1	many	TRBV5-1	TRBJ2-3
CASSFAGGRRDTQYF	TGTGCCAGCAGTTTTGCGGGAGGGCGGAGAGATACGCAGTATTTT	TRBD2	few	TRBV28	TRBJ2-3
CASSFEDTQFF	TGTGCCAGCAGTTTTGAGGACACCCAGTTCTTC	NA	NA	TRBV12-3/TRBV12-4	TRBJ2-1
CASSFQVLNTEAFF	TGTGCCAGCAGCTTTCAGGTGCTGAACACTGAAGCTTTCTTT	NA	few	TRBV7-2	TRBJ1-1
CASSRRTAGYEQYF	TGTGCCAGTAGTAGACGGACAGCTGGCTACGAGCAGTACTTC	NA	NA	TRBV19	TRBJ2-7
CASSGARETGGYTF	TGCGCCAGCAGCGGGGCCCGGGAGACCGGGGGCTACACCTTC	NA	many	TRBV5-1	TRBJ1-2
CASRLGGGTEAFF	TGTGCCAGCAGGTTGGGTGGGGGGACTGAAGCTTTCTTT	NA	many	TRBV27	TRBJ1-1
CASSAQGGGSSQPQHF	TGTGCCAGCAGCGCCCAGGGGGGGGGCTCGAGTCAGCCCCAGCATTTT	TRBD1	many	TRBV12-3/TRBV12-4	TRBJ1-5
CASSPMTGLDEQYF	TGCGCCAGCAGCCCAATGACAGGGTTGGACGAGCAGTACTTC	TRBD1	NA	TRBV5-1	TRBJ2-7
CASSFRQSTNEKLFF	TGTGCCAGCTCGTTCAGACAGTCAACTAATGAAAAACTGTTTTTT	NA	many	TRBV18	TRBJ1-4
CASSGPGTGTYEQYF	TGTGCCAGCAGCGGTCCTGGGACAGGGACCTACGAGCAGTACTTC	TRBD1	many	TRBV3-1	TRBJ2-7
CASSQDRTAAYEQYF	TGTGCCAGCAGCCAAGATAGAACGGCAGCGTACGAGCAGTACTTC	NA	few	TRBV4-2	TRBJ2-7
CATSRGGETYNEQFF	TGTGCCACCAGCAGAGGAGGGGAGACCTACAATGAGCAGTTCTTC	NA	many	TRBV15	TRBJ2-1